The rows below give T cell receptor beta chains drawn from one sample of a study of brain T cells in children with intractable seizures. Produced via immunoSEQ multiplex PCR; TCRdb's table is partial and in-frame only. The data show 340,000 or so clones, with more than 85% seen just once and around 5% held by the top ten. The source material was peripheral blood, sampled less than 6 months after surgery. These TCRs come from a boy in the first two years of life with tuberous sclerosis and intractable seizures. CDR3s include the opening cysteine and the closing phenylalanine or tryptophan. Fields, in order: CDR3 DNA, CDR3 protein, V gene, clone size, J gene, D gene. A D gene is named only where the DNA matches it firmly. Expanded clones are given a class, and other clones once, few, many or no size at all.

CDR3nt: TGTGCCAGCAGCTTAAGCGGGGGGCAGGGCTATGGCTACACCTTC
CDR3aa: CASSLSGGQGYGYTF
v_gene: TRBV7-3
abundance: .
j_gene: TRBJ1-2
d_gene: .

CDR3nt: TGCGCCAGCAGCCAAGTCAGGGGGCCCAACCTAGCGGGAGGGCAGTACAATGAGCAGTTCTTC
CDR3aa: CASSQVRGPNLAGGQYNEQFF
v_gene: TRBV4-1
abundance: .
j_gene: TRBJ2-1
d_gene: TRBD2

CDR3nt: TGTGCCAGCAGGCCCGGGGGGGGGCGCCGGAACTATGGCTACACCTTC
CDR3aa: CASRPGGGRRNYGYTF
v_gene: TRBV6-6
abundance: .
j_gene: TRBJ1-2
d_gene: .

CDR3nt: TGTGCCAGTAACATCGGGACAGGGTATTTGGATCAGCCCCAGCATTTT
CDR3aa: CASNIGTGYLDQPQHF
v_gene: TRBV19
abundance: .
j_gene: TRBJ1-5
d_gene: TRBD1

CDR3nt: TGTGCCAGCTCACCACTAGCGGGGTCCTACAATGAGCAGTTCTTC
CDR3aa: CASSPLAGSYNEQFF
v_gene: TRBV18
abundance: .
j_gene: TRBJ2-1
d_gene: TRBD2

CDR3nt: TGTGCCAGTAGTATATCAGTTTCGACAGGCGAGAATCAGCCCCAGCATTTT
CDR3aa: CASSISVSTGENQPQHF
v_gene: TRBV19
abundance: .
j_gene: TRBJ1-5
d_gene: .

CDR3nt: TGTGCCAGCAGTTTATGGACAAACTTTGAGCAGTTCTTC
CDR3aa: CASSLWTNFEQFF
v_gene: TRBV12-3/TRBV12-4
abundance: .
j_gene: TRBJ2-1
d_gene: .

CDR3nt: TGTGCCAGCAGCGCCCGGCGGGACAGGGTGACCGAGCAGTACTTC
CDR3aa: CASSARRDRVTEQYF
v_gene: TRBV5-5
abundance: .
j_gene: TRBJ2-7
d_gene: TRBD1

CDR3nt: TGTGCCAGCCGGGAGGGCGGGGAGCTGTTTTTT
CDR3aa: CASREGGELFF
v_gene: TRBV28
abundance: once
j_gene: TRBJ2-2
d_gene: TRBD2

CDR3nt: TGTGCCAGCAGCTTAACGGGGATATACGAGCAGTACTTC
CDR3aa: CASSLTGIYEQYF
v_gene: TRBV7-8
abundance: .
j_gene: TRBJ2-7
d_gene: .

CDR3nt: TGTGCCATCAGTGAGGAGAGGCTGAACACCGGGGAGCTGTTTTTT
CDR3aa: CAISEERLNTGELFF
v_gene: TRBV10-3
abundance: .
j_gene: TRBJ2-2
d_gene: .

CDR3nt: TGTGCCAGCAGCGTAGGGGGACGACTGGGATTCACAGATACGCAGTATTTT
CDR3aa: CASSVGGRLGFTDTQYF
v_gene: TRBV9
abundance: .
j_gene: TRBJ2-3
d_gene: .

CDR3nt: TGTGCCAGCACCCAAACCCGGCTAGCGGGAGGGCAGAGGCAGTTCTTC
CDR3aa: CASTQTRLAGGQRQFF
v_gene: TRBV28
abundance: .
j_gene: TRBJ2-1
d_gene: TRBD2

CDR3nt: TGTGCCAGCAGTCCCGCCGGCAGATCTTCCTACGAGCAGTACTTC
CDR3aa: CASSPAGRSSYEQYF
v_gene: TRBV27
abundance: .
j_gene: TRBJ2-7
d_gene: .

CDR3nt: TGTGCCAGCAGCGTTCGCTACGACAGAAGCTCTGGAAACACCATATATTTT
CDR3aa: CASSVRYDRSSGNTIYF
v_gene: TRBV27
abundance: .
j_gene: TRBJ1-3
d_gene: .

CDR3nt: TGCGCCAGCAGCTTGGGCCAGGGAGGGTACGAGCAGTACTTC
CDR3aa: CASSLGQGGYEQYF
v_gene: TRBV5-1
abundance: once
j_gene: TRBJ2-7
d_gene: TRBD2

CDR3nt: TGTGCCAGCAGTGAAGGTAGAGGGGAGCACGGCTACACCTTC
CDR3aa: CASSEGRGEHGYTF
v_gene: TRBV2
abundance: .
j_gene: TRBJ1-2
d_gene: .

CDR3nt: TGTGCCACTAAAAGGGACAGCGAGAACACTGAAGCTTTCTTT
CDR3aa: CATKRDSENTEAFF
v_gene: TRBV6-5
abundance: .
j_gene: TRBJ1-1
d_gene: TRBD1

CDR3nt: TGTGCCAGCAGCGTAGCTTGGGGACTCTCCTACAATGAGCAGTTCTTC
CDR3aa: CASSVAWGLSYNEQFF
v_gene: TRBV9
abundance: .
j_gene: TRBJ2-1
d_gene: .

CDR3nt: TGTGCCAGCAGTTTCCAGCACCGCTTAAATGAAAAACTGTTTTTT
CDR3aa: CASSFQHRLNEKLFF
v_gene: TRBV11-3
abundance: .
j_gene: TRBJ1-4
d_gene: .

CDR3nt: TGTGCCAGTAGGACTGGACAGAACGGCTACACCTTC
CDR3aa: CASRTGQNGYTF
v_gene: TRBV19
abundance: .
j_gene: TRBJ1-2
d_gene: .

CDR3nt: TGTGCCATCAGGGTGGAGGCCACCTACGAGCAGTACTTC
CDR3aa: CAIRVEATYEQYF
v_gene: TRBV10-3
abundance: .
j_gene: TRBJ2-7
d_gene: .

CDR3nt: TGTGCCAGCAGCCGGGACAGGGGCGGCACTGAAGCTTTCTTT
CDR3aa: CASSRDRGGTEAFF
v_gene: TRBV27
abundance: .
j_gene: TRBJ1-1
d_gene: TRBD1

CDR3nt: TGCAGCGTTCGAGACTGGAATCCTGAAGCTTTCTTT
CDR3aa: CSVRDWNPEAFF
v_gene: TRBV29-1
abundance: .
j_gene: TRBJ1-1
d_gene: .

CDR3nt: TGTGCCAGCAGCTTCGGACAGGGTCGGTCACCCCTCCACTTT
CDR3aa: CASSFGQGRSPLHF
v_gene: TRBV7-8
abundance: .
j_gene: TRBJ1-6
d_gene: TRBD1

CDR3nt: TGTGCCAGCAGCATAGATAACACTGAAGCTTTCTTT
CDR3aa: CASSIDNTEAFF
v_gene: TRBV7-9
abundance: .
j_gene: TRBJ1-1
d_gene: .

CDR3nt: TGTGCCAGCAGCTTACCGGGACTAGCGGGAGAAATCAGGGAGCTGTTTTTT
CDR3aa: CASSLPGLAGEIRELFF
v_gene: TRBV11-2
abundance: .
j_gene: TRBJ2-2
d_gene: TRBD2

CDR3nt: TGTGCCAGCAGCCCAACTAGTGGGTTGGGCAATGAGCAGTTCTTC
CDR3aa: CASSPTSGLGNEQFF
v_gene: TRBV7-3
abundance: .
j_gene: TRBJ2-1
d_gene: .

CDR3nt: TGTGCCAGCTCGCGACAGGGACTAGCGGAGACCCAGTACTTC
CDR3aa: CASSRQGLAETQYF
v_gene: TRBV18
abundance: once
j_gene: TRBJ2-5
d_gene: TRBD2

CDR3nt: TGTGCCAGCAGCCGGTTCGGCTATGGCTACACCTTC
CDR3aa: CASSRFGYGYTF
v_gene: TRBV14
abundance: .
j_gene: TRBJ1-2
d_gene: .

CDR3nt: TGTGCCAGCAGCTTAGAGATGCCCACTCCCGAAGAAAAACTGTTTTTT
CDR3aa: CASSLEMPTPEEKLFF
v_gene: TRBV7-6
abundance: .
j_gene: TRBJ1-4
d_gene: .

CDR3nt: TGTGCCAGCAGCTTGACCGGGACTAGGACAGATACGCAGTATTTT
CDR3aa: CASSLTGTRTDTQYF
v_gene: TRBV11-2
abundance: .
j_gene: TRBJ2-3
d_gene: TRBD2

CDR3nt: TGCGCCAGCAGTGAGGGGACCGCCACAGCTAGCACAGATACGCAGTATTTT
CDR3aa: CASSEGTATASTDTQYF
v_gene: TRBV10-1
abundance: .
j_gene: TRBJ2-3
d_gene: .

CDR3nt: TGTGCCAGCAGCCGGACTAGCGGGCTCTACGAGCAGTACTTC
CDR3aa: CASSRTSGLYEQYF
v_gene: TRBV7-2
abundance: .
j_gene: TRBJ2-7
d_gene: TRBD2

CDR3nt: TGTGCCAGCAGCGTTACCGGGACAGGGGGCCGGGACAATCAGCCCCAGCATTTT
CDR3aa: CASSVTGTGGRDNQPQHF
v_gene: TRBV7-8
abundance: .
j_gene: TRBJ1-5
d_gene: TRBD1

CDR3nt: TGTGCCAGCAGTCCCGACAGGGACTATGGCTACACCTTC
CDR3aa: CASSPDRDYGYTF
v_gene: TRBV12-3/TRBV12-4
abundance: .
j_gene: TRBJ1-2
d_gene: TRBD1

CDR3nt: TGCAGCGCCCAACGGGGACTAGGGGAAAACATTCAGTACTTC
CDR3aa: CSAQRGLGENIQYF
v_gene: TRBV29-1
abundance: few
j_gene: TRBJ2-4
d_gene: TRBD2

CDR3nt: TGTGCCAGCAGCGGAACCGGGGGGATCTCCTACAATGAGCAGTTCTTC
CDR3aa: CASSGTGGISYNEQFF
v_gene: TRBV9
abundance: .
j_gene: TRBJ2-1
d_gene: TRBD2

CDR3nt: TGTGCCAGCATTCCCAACAGACTAGCGGGGGGGCGCGCCGGGGAGCTGTTTTTT
CDR3aa: CASIPNRLAGGRAGELFF
v_gene: TRBV2
abundance: .
j_gene: TRBJ2-2
d_gene: TRBD2

CDR3nt: TGTGCCAGCAGTGAAACGGGTCCGCACAATGAGCAGTTCTTC
CDR3aa: CASSETGPHNEQFF
v_gene: TRBV27
abundance: .
j_gene: TRBJ2-1
d_gene: .

CDR3nt: TGTGCCAGCAGTTTATTGGTCCTTAACACTGAAGCTTTCTTT
CDR3aa: CASSLLVLNTEAFF
v_gene: TRBV28
abundance: .
j_gene: TRBJ1-1
d_gene: .

CDR3nt: TGTGCCAGCAGCCAGACTAGCGGGGGTAGAAATGAGCAGTTCTTC
CDR3aa: CASSQTSGGRNEQFF
v_gene: TRBV5-4
abundance: .
j_gene: TRBJ2-1
d_gene: TRBD2

CDR3nt: TGTGCCAGCAGCCAAAGGACAGGGAACAATGAGCAGTTCTTC
CDR3aa: CASSQRTGNNEQFF
v_gene: TRBV3-1/TRBV3-2
abundance: .
j_gene: TRBJ2-1
d_gene: TRBD1

CDR3nt: TGTGCCAGCAGCTTAGTGACGGGAGTCACTCCCAATGAGCAGTTCTTC
CDR3aa: CASSLVTGVTPNEQFF
v_gene: TRBV11-3
abundance: .
j_gene: TRBJ2-1
d_gene: .

CDR3nt: TGTGCCAGCAGCCGCGGGTCACAGGGAGGCACTGAAGCTTTCTTT
CDR3aa: CASSRGSQGGTEAFF
v_gene: TRBV3-1/TRBV3-2
abundance: .
j_gene: TRBJ1-1
d_gene: .

CDR3nt: TGTGCCAGCAGCTTATCCACAGGTGGAGACAATGAGCAGTTCTTC
CDR3aa: CASSLSTGGDNEQFF
v_gene: TRBV7-6
abundance: .
j_gene: TRBJ2-1
d_gene: .

CDR3nt: TGTGCCTGGAGTGTAAGGAGGGGGCCTGGAAACACCATATATTTT
CDR3aa: CAWSVRRGPGNTIYF
v_gene: TRBV30
abundance: .
j_gene: TRBJ1-3
d_gene: TRBD1

CDR3nt: TGTGCCAGCAGCTTCCTACAGGGATTGGCGGTCACTGAAGCTTTCTTT
CDR3aa: CASSFLQGLAVTEAFF
v_gene: TRBV11-2
abundance: .
j_gene: TRBJ1-1
d_gene: .

CDR3nt: TGTGCCAGCAAGGAGCGGGAGGGCCATAATGAGCAGTTCTTC
CDR3aa: CASKEREGHNEQFF
v_gene: TRBV7-8
abundance: .
j_gene: TRBJ2-1
d_gene: TRBD2

CDR3nt: TGTGCCAGAAGCTTGAACACTGAAGCTTTCTTT
CDR3aa: CARSLNTEAFF
v_gene: TRBV5-3
abundance: .
j_gene: TRBJ1-1
d_gene: .

CDR3nt: TGTGCCAGTAGTATCGCAATGACAGGGAACACTGAAGCTTTCTTT
CDR3aa: CASSIAMTGNTEAFF
v_gene: TRBV19
abundance: once
j_gene: TRBJ1-1
d_gene: .

CDR3nt: TGCAGCGTCTTTAACACTGAAGCTTTCTTT
CDR3aa: CSVFNTEAFF
v_gene: TRBV29-1
abundance: .
j_gene: TRBJ1-1
d_gene: .

CDR3nt: TGTGCCAGCAACCATCGCGGGCAGGGTCCCACTAACTATGGCTACACCTTC
CDR3aa: CASNHRGQGPTNYGYTF
v_gene: TRBV28
abundance: once
j_gene: TRBJ1-2
d_gene: .